A single sample is the source of the 5 T cell receptor beta chains below, sequenced in a study of cytomegalovirus exposure and HLA in healthy donors. Both 60 Vbeta primers and 13 Jbeta primers went into the PCR. Assay used: immunoSEQ multiplex PCR; TCRdb lists only in-frame clones, some missing. This sample has about 130,000 clones, with roughly 78% found just once. The sequencing input was PBMCs. The receptors derive from a man younger than 40 in good health and CMV-seronegative.

The rearrangement links TRBV5-4 to TRBJ1-1; 8 nucleotides match TRBD1. V was pared by 4 bases and J by 3 bases, with 11 bases of the junction left unmatched. The CDR3 loop spans 16 amino acids. Germline-derived CDR1 and CDR2 are SGHNT and YYREEE (reference sequence). The CDR3 reads CASSRGQGRADTEAFF. CDR3 DNA: TGTGCCAGCAGCAGAGGACAGGGTAGAGCGGACACTGAAGCTTTCTTT.

J is TRBJ2-1 and V is TRBV12-5; 8 bases are a match to TRBD2. V lost 5 bases to trimming and J lost 5 bases; unmatched junction nucleotides: 11. CDR1 is LGHNT, CDR2 FRNRAP, per germline. The CDR3 loop spans 16 amino acids. The CDR3 DNA reads as TGTGCTAGTGGTACCACGGGGGGGGCATACGACAATGAGCAGTTCTTC. Translation gives CASGTTGGAYDNEQFF.

The chain recombines TRBV6-6 with TRBJ2-7; 11 bases are a match to TRBD2. The germline V gene encodes CDR1 MNHNY and CDR2 SVGAGI (reference sequence). The CDR3 runs 14 residues. V lost 6 bases, J lost 3 bases, and 4 bases stayed unmatched. The CDR3 loop is CASRTSGGRYEQYF. For the CDR3, the DNA is TGTGCCAGCAGAACTAGCGGGGGCCGCTACGAGCAGTACTTC.

The V call is TRBV30, the J call TRBJ2-2; 7 bases are shared with TRBD2. Germline CDR1 GTSNPN, CDR2 SVGIG (reference sequence). This CDR3 region has 15 residues. V dropped 3 bases and J dropped 3; count of bases not matched to a gene: 7. CDR3 bases: TGTGCCTGGAGCAACGGGAGGCTAGACACCGGGGAGCTGTTTTTT. Translating it yields CAWSNGRLDTGELFF.

The CDR3 DNA follows: TGCAGCGTGGCCCCGCGGGGCTTGGAGACCCAGTACTTC. The encoded protein is CSVAPRGLETQYF. The rearrangement links TRBV29-1 to TRBJ2-5; tentative D call: TRBD2 (6 bases). CDR3 size: 13 residues. CDR1 is SQVTM, CDR2 ANQGSEA, per germline. Trimming shortened V by 6 bases and J by 5 bases, and 16 bases separated the two germline ends.